This TCR beta chain was identified during a study of beta chain features in type 1 diabetes (dated by TCRdb to 2016 to 2019). Describing the broader study: Mean age, gender distribution, total cell number and subset yield were not different between patients and healthy donors. A total of some 110 million sorted cells were examined across all samples, and a strong correlation was observed between cell number per subset and RNA yield. In the study, recently diagnosed type 1 diabetes patients and matched healthy donors were compared on the TCRB repertoires of their sorted circulating CD4+ T cell subsets. Regulatory and stem cell-like memory subsets were obtained from only 8 patients and roughly 8 healthy donors, while naive and central memory subsets were obtained from all 30 or so donors.

Overall results and qualifications from the work: Because small numbers of individuals were included in the HLA sub-analyses, any influence of HLA type on TCRB rearrangement was left unresolved. Type 1 diabetes patients showed a moderate but significant shortening of TCRB CDR3 length in all four CD4+ subsets. Shorter templates might have been favored by PCR, but patient and control samples were amplified and corrected together, so both groups would have been affected equally by any skew. Naive, central memory and regulatory TCRB repertoires appeared more similar among patients than among healthy donors. At VDJ recombination sites, patients with type 1 diabetes made fewer insertions and deleted more nucleotides, a pattern implying thymic rearrangement abnormalities. Because cDNA rather than genomic DNA was sequenced, highly expressing activated cells could have been over-represented, although no difference in activation and CD3 levels was found between groups.

As concerns this clone: It has no known antigen specificity. Qualities for individual bases were not recorded, and no much larger clone is one base off. Distinct nucleotide sequences in the sample also encode this CDR3.

Each donor gave one peripheral blood draw, averaging roughly 120 mL, which was collected into heparinised tubes. A BD FACSAria II and a panel including CD45RO, CCR7, CD25, CD127, CD95 and CD27 were used to sort naive, central memory, regulatory and stem cell-like memory CD4+ T cells. Purity was above 95% for every sorted population. Right away, PBMCs were isolated by Lymphoprep density gradient centrifugation and were stained directly, with no culture step. Samples were stained and sorted in pairs, with one healthy donor and one patient per experiment, so that batch effects were minimized. The CDR1 and CDR2 encoded by the germline V gene (reference sequence) are SGHNT and YYREEE. V has 4 bases trimmed and J has 2 bases trimmed; junction bases matching no gene number 2. The CDR3 has 15 amino acids, counting the end cysteine and phenylalanine. Only the CDR3 DNA stays, 45 bases, in frame from base 1.

All of the isolated RNA was reverse transcribed with the High Capacity cDNA Reverse Transcription Kit, so expressed TCRB transcripts were sequenced. Naive, central memory and regulatory T cell samples underwent deep immunoSEQ sequencing, averaging about 3.3 million total reads per sample. After sorted cells were lysed in RLT buffer, RNA was extracted with DNase-treated RNeasy Micro or Mini kits, with the choice depending on cell number. To prevent cross-contamination, every cell subset was processed on its own, while patient and healthy donor samples were processed together. TCRB sequences were amplified from cDNA with the immunoSEQ multiplex PCR, producing 87-bp fragments spanning the CDR3 region. The amplicons were sequenced using the Illumina HiSeq platform. On the study's bioinformatics: PCR bias was computationally corrected using synthetic template baselines, reads within Hamming distance 2 were collapsed, and singletons that could not be merged were discarded. Reads were aligned against IMGT to assign V, D and J genes, CDR3 length and insertions or deletions at six rearrangement sites. Within each subset, clonotype counts were normalized to the number of sorted cells before true diversity and Gini coefficients were calculated with the tcR R package. The overlap coefficient, calculated on TCRB nucleotide sequences, was used to quantify repertoire sharing. Out-of-frame TCRB sequences from naive cells were analyzed to stand in for the pre-selection repertoire. TCRdb re-hosts the immuneACCESS table, in-frame sequences only. Its copies lack some clones; in the studies checked, an unresolved V gene accounts for under half of them, and the cause for the rest is not known. That table gives V, J and clone size, and the DNA gave D and trimming. Within this sample are 300,000 to 400,000 clones, with around an eighth of them counted one time only. About 0.018% of the sample rests with the top ten.

Sequenced input: naive CD4+ T cells from blood. The cell subset or site tag for this specimen amounts to: true naive CD4+ T cells. The receptor was isolated from a man aged 18-30 years in good health. The sequence links TRBV5-4 to TRBJ2-6; 8 bases in the middle match TRBD2. The CDR3 region has the sequence CASSPGGTGANVLTF. At the DNA level, the sequence is TGTGCCAGCAGCCCGGGGGGGACTGGGGCCAACGTCCTGACTTTC. The reference TRBV5-4 and TRBJ2-6 proteins fill in what lies around the CDR3, so the full variable domain reads ETGVTQSPTHLIKTRGQQVTLRCSSQSGHNTVSWYQQALGQGPQFIFQYYREEENGRGNFPPRFSGLQFPNYSSELNVNALELDDSALYLCASSPGGTGANVLTFGAGSRLTVL.